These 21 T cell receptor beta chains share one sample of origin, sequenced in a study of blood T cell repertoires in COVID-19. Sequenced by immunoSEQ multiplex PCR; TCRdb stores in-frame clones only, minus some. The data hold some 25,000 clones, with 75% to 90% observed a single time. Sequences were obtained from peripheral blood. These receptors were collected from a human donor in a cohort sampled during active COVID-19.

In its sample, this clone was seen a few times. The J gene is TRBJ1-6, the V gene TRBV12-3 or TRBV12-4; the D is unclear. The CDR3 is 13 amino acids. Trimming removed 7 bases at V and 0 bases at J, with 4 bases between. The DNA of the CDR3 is TGTGCCAGCACGAGCTCCTATAATTCACCCCTCCACTTT. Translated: CASTSSYNSPLHF.

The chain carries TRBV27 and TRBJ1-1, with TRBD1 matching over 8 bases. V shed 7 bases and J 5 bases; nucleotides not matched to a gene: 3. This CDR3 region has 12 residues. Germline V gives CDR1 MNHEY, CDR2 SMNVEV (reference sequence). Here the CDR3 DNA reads TGTGCCAGCACTGACAGGGGTACTGAAGCTTTCTTT. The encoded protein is CASTDRGTEAFF.

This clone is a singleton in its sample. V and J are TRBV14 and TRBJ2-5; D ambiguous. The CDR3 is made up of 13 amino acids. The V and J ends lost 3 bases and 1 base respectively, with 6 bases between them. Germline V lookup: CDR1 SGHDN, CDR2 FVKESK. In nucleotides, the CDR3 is TGTGCCAGCAGCCAGTGGGCCCAAGAGACCCAGTACTTC. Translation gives CASSQWAQETQYF. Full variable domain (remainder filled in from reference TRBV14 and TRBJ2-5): EAGVTQFPSHSVIEKGQTVTLRCDPISGHDNLYWYRRVMGKEIKFLLHFVKESKQDESGMPNNRFLAERTGGTYSTLKVQPAELEDSGVYFCASSQWAQETQYFGPGTRLLVL.

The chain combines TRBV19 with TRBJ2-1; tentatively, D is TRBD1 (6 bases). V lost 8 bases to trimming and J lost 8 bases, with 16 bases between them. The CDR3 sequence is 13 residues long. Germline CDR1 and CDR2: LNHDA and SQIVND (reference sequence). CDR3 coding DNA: TGTGCCAGTGGGGGCGGGCGTAGTGATGAGCAGTTCTTC. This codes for CASGGGRSDEQFF.

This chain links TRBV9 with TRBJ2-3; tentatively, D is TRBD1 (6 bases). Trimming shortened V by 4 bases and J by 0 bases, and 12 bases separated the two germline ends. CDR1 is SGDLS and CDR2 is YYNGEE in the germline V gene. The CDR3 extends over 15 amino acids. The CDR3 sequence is CASSPGVWSTDTQYF. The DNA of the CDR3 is TGTGCCAGCAGCCCAGGGGTGTGGAGCACAGATACGCAGTATTTT.

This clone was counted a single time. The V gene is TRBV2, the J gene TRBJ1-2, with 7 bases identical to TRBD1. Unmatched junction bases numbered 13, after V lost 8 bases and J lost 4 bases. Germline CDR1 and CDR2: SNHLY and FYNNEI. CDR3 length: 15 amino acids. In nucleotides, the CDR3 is TGTGCCAGCCGACCAAGGGGGCCCGCGGGCTATGGCTACACCTTC. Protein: CASRPRGPAGYGYTF.

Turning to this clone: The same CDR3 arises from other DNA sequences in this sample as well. CDR3 sequence reads: CASSLDRNYGYTF. The CDR3 DNA reads as TGTGCCAGCAGCTTGGATCGTAACTATGGCTACACCTTC. The V gene is TRBV5-4, the J gene TRBJ1-2; D gene unclear. This CDR3 region has 13 residues. The germline V and J ends were trimmed by 0 bases and 1 base, with 4 bases remaining between them. CDR1 SGHNT and CDR2 YYREEE come from the germline V gene (reference sequence).

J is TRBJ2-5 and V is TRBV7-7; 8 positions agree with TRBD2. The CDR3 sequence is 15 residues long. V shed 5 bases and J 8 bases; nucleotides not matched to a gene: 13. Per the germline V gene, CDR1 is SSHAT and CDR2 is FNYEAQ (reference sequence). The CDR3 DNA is TGTGCCAGCAGCCCCGGGACTAGTGGAGGGGAAACCCAGTACTTC. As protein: CASSPGTSGGETQYF.

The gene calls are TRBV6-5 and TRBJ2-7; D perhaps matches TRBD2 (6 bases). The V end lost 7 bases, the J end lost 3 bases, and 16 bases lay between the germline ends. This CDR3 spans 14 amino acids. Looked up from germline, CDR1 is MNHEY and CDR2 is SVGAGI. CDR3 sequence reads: CASILGGEGYEQYF. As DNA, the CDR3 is TGTGCCAGCATCTTGGGAGGCGAGGGCTACGAGCAGTACTTC.

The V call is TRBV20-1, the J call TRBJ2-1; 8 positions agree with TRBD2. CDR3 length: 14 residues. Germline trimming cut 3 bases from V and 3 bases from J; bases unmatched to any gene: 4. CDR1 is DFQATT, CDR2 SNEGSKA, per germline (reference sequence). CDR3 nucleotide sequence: TGCAGTGCTAGTAAACTAGCGGACTACAATGAGCAGTTCTTC. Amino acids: CSASKLADYNEQFF.

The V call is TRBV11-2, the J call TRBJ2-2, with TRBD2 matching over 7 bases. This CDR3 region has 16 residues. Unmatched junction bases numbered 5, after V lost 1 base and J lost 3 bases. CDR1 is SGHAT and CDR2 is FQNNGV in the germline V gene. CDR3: CASSLGNLADTGELFF. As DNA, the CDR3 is TGTGCCAGCAGCTTAGGCAATCTAGCGGACACCGGGGAGCTGTTTTTT.

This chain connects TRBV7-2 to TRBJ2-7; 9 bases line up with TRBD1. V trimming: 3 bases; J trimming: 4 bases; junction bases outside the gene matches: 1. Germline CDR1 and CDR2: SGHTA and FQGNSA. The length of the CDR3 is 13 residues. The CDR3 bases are TGTGCCAGCAGCTTTGGGACAGGGTACGAGCAGTACTTC. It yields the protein CASSFGTGYEQYF.

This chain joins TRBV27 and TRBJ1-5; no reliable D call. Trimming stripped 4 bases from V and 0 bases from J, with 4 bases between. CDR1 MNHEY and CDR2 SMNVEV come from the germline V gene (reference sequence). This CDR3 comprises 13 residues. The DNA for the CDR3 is TGTGCCAGCAGTTCTTCTAGCAATCAGCCCCAGCATTTT. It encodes CASSSSSNQPQHF.

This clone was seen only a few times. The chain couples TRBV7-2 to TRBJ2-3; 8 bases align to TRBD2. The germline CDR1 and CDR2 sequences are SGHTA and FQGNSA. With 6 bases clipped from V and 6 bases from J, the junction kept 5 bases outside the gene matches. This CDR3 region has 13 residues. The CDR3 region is CASRHSSGDTQYF. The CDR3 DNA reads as TGTGCCAGCAGACATTCTAGCGGGGATACGCAGTATTTT.

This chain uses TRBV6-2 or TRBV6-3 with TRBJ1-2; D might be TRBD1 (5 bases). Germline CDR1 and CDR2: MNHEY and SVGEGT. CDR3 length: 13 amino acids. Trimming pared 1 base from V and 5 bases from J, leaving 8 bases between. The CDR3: CASSYFQGYGYTF. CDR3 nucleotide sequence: TGTGCCAGCAGTTACTTCCAGGGATATGGCTACACCTTC.

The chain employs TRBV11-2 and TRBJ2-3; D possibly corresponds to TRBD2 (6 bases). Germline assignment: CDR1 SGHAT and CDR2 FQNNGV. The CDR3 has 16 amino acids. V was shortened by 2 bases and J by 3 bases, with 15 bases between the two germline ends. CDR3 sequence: CASSLRWLASTDTQYF. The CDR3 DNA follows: TGTGCCAGCAGCTTAAGGTGGCTAGCGAGTACAGATACGCAGTATTTT. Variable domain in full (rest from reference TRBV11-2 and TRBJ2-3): EAGVAQSPRYKIIEKRQSVAFWCNPISGHATLYWYQQILGQGPKLLIQFQNNGVVDDSQLPKDRFSAERLKGVDSTLKIQPAKLEDSAVYLCASSLRWLASTDTQYFGPGTRLTVL.

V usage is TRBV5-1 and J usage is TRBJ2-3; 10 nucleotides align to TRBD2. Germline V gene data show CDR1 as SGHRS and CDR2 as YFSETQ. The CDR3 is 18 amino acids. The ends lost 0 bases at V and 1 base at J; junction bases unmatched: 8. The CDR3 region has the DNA TGCGCCAGCAGCTTGGCTAGCGGGAGTCACGTCGGCACAGATACGCAGTATTTT. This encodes CASSLASGSHVGTDTQYF. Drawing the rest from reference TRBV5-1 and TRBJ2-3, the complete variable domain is KAGVTQTPRYLIKTRGQQVTLSCSPISGHRSVSWYQQTPGQGLQFLFEYFSETQRNKGNFPGRFSGRQFSNSRSEMNVSTLELGDSALYLCASSLASGSHVGTDTQYFGPGTRLTVL.

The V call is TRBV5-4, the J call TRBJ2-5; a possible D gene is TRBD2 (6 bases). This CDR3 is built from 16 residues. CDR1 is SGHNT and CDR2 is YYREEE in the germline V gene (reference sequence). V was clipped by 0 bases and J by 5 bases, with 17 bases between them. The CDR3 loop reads CASSLANSGVGETQYF. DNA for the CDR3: TGTGCCAGCAGCTTGGCCAACTCGGGGGTCGGCGAGACCCAGTACTTC.

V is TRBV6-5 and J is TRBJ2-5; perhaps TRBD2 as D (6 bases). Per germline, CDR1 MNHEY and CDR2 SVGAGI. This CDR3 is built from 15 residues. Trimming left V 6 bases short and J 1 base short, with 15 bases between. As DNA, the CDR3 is TGTGCCAGCAGGCGTGGGGGAGGTCCCCAAGAGACCCAGTACTTC. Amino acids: CASRRGGGPQETQYF.

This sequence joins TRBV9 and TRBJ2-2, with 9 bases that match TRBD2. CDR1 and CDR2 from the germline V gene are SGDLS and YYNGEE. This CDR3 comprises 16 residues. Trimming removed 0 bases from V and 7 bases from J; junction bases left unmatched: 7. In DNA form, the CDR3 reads TGTGCCAGCAGCGTAGTGCCCAGCGGGGGGCTCGGGGAGCTGTTTTTT. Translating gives CASSVVPSGGLGELFF.

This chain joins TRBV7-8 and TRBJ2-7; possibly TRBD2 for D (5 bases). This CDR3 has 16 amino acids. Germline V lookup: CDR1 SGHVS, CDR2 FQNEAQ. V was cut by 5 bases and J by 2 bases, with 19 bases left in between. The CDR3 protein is CASSNGSTVEAYEQYF. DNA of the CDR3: TGTGCCAGCAGCAATGGGAGCACGGTCGAGGCCTACGAGCAGTACTTC.